This T cell receptor beta chain was observed in a study of blood T cell repertoires in COVID-19. Study background: The samples span acute and convalescent COVID-19 from the United States, Italy and Spain. T cells, B-cell-depleted T cells, or PBMCs provided the cDNA or gDNA that served as material.

CDR3 length: 15 amino acids. Unmatched junction bases numbered 9, after V lost 8 bases and J lost 1 base. In germline, CDR1 is MNHEY, CDR2 SVGAGI. Original processing notes: For nucleated cells, counts were estimated from reference gene primer amplification. The assay was immunoSEQ multiplex PCR, and TCRdb's table has in-frame clones only and misses some. Clonal size and the V and J genes are those of that table, whereas D and trimming came from the DNA. Of more than 55,000 clones in the sample, 82% are singletons; the top ten hold 9.7%. V is TRBV6-5 and J is TRBJ2-5; 8 bases line up with TRBD1. The clonotype comes from a woman aged 80 or over with acute or convalescent COVID-19. Sequenced material: peripheral blood. DNA of the CDR3: TGTGCCAGCGGCGGGACAGGTCTCTTCCAAGAGACCCAGTACTTC. Its translation: CASGGTGLFQETQYF.